Included here is one T cell receptor beta chain sequence, with context. This clone was picked up many times. Its antigen remains undetermined. No base-level quality is on record; no much larger clone is a single base apart. The data belong to a study of blood T cell repertoires in COVID-19 (dated by TCRdb to 2019 to 2021). Broadly, across the study: Samples from collaborators originated in the United States, Italy and Spain and spanned both the acute and convalescent phases of COVID-19. The prospective study material was composed of cDNA or gDNA derived from T cells, B-cell-depleted T cells, or PBMCs. Subjects who had been exposed to COVID-19, were actively infected with it, or had recovered from it provided the deeply sampled blood TCRbeta repertoires that made up the dataset. The repertoires were released in a freely available public database intended as a resource for research on the immune response to SARS-CoV-2. Samples came from the ongoing ImmuneRACE study (first 160 participants) plus 1,254 subjects from 6 global collaborators. A de-identified subject ID, COVID-19 status, age in years and sex were almost always included in the sample metadata. Where HLA class I and class II types were available, the types were taken from metadata supplied by the sample provider, not from assay-based typing. The paper's findings and limits, for the study overall: How much clinical and demographic metadata was included differed by source and by participant, and the metadata was provided uncurated.

Whole blood was collected in K2EDTA tubes by collaborating institutions according to the institutions' own protocols. For TCRbeta analysis, collaborators shipped samples in one of three forms: frozen whole blood, isolated PBMCs, or DNA extracted from either of those sample types. Inclusive of the bounding cysteine and phenylalanine, the CDR3 is 15 residues long. Of the read, only the CDR3 DNA is kept; its 45 bases are in frame from base 1. CDR1 and CDR2, per the germline V gene (reference sequence), are LGHDT and YNNKEL. Trimming removed 1 base from V and 9 bases from J, leaving 16 bases between the germline ends. The immunoSEQ Assay, a bias-controlled multiplex PCR, was used to amplify TCRbeta CDR3 regions from genomic DNA. The study's own analysis went as follows. The number of nucleated cells in each sample was estimated by amplification of reference gene primers within the assay. Sequence reads were collapsed and filtered to measure the absolute abundance of every unique TCRbeta CDR3 rearrangement. Productive Simpson clonality was computed per sample as the square root of Simpson's diversity index over productive rearrangements. As stored in TCRdb, this immuneACCESS dataset retains in-frame rearrangements with V and J assigned. A fraction of the clones does not appear; measured against another copy, unresolved V genes explain less than half of the discrepancy, and the remainder lacks a known reason. That table gives V, J and clone size, and the DNA gave D and trimming. The sample data list about 380,000 clones, and 81% of these were observed just once. The ten largest clonotypes hold more than 0.95% of the sample.

The V and J segments used are TRBV3-1 (or the pseudogene TRBV3-2) and TRBJ2-1; tentative D gene TRBD1, with 5 bases matching. This TCR derives from a human donor with acute or convalescent COVID-19. The donor label of this sample is uncertain. Sequencing was done on a sample of peripheral blood. The DNA sequence is as follows: TGTGCCAGCAGCCAAGCCAACGTTCAGGGCGGTGAGCAGTTCTTC. Its protein product is CASSQANVQGGEQFF.